This TCR beta chain was identified in a study of T cell responses to AZD1222 COVID-19 vaccine. The study, taken as a whole, reports: Vaccination with two AZD1222 doses was followed by a rise in Spike-specific TCR breadth and depth. Only a handful of people who got AZD1222 tested seropositive at baseline.

Libraries were prepared by immunoSEQ multiplex PCR; TCRdb keeps only in-frame clonotypes and omits some of them. The data show roughly 120,000 clones, around 88% seen once. The germline CDR1 and CDR2 sequences are MGHRA and YSYEKL. The ends lost 4 bases at V and 2 bases at J; junction bases unmatched: 1. The CDR3 is 15 amino acids. To note about this clone: Its cognate antigen is unknown.

The receptor's source is an adult in good health. This rearrangement joins TRBV4-1 to TRBJ2-3, with 12 bases that match TRBD2. Sequenced material: peripheral blood, taken on day 0 of AZD1222 vaccination. The CDR3 spells CASSRTSGDTDTQYF. CDR3 coding DNA: TGCGCCAGCAGCCGGACTAGCGGGGACACAGATACGCAGTATTTT.